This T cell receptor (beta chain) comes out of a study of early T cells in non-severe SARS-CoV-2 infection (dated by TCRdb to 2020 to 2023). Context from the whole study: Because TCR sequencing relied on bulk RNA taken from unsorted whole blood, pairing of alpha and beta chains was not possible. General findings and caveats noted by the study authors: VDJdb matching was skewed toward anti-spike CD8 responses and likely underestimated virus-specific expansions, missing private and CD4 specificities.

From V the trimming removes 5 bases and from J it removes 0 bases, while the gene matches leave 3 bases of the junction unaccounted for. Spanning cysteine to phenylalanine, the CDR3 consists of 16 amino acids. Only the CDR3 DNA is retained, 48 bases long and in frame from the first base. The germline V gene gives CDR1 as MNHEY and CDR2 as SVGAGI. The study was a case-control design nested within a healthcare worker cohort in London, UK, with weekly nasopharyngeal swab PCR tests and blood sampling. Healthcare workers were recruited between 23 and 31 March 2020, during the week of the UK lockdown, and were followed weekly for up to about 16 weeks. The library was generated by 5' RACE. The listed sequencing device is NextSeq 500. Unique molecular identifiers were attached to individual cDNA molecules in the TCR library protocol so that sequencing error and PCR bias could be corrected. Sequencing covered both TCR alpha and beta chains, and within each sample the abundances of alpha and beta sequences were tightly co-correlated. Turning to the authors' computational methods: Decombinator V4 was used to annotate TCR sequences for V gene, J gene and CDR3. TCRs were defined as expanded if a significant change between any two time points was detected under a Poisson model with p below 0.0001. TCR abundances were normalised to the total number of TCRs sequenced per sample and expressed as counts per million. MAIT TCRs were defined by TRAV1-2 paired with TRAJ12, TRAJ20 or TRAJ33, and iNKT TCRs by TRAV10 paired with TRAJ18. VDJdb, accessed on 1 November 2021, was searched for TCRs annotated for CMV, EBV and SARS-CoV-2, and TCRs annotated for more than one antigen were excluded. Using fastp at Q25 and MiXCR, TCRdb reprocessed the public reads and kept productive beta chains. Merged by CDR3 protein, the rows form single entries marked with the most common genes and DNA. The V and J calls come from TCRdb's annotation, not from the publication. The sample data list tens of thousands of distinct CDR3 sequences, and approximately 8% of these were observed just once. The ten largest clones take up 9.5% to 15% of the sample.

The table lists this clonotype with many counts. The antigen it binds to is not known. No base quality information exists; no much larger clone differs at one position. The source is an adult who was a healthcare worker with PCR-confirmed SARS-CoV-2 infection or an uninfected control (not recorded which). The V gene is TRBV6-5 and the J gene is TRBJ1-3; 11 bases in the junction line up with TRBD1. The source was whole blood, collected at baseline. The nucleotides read TGTGCCAGCAGTGGGGACAGGGGGTACTCTGGAAACACCATATATTTT. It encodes CASSGDRGYSGNTIYF.